The 20 T cell receptor beta chains below come from one sample, sequenced in a study of STAT5B mutations in CD4+ large granular lymphocyte leukemia. The data were produced by immunoSEQ multiplex PCR, yet TCRdb's version contains in-frame clones alone and is incomplete. This table has some 30,000 clones, roughly two thirds appearing once. Sequencing used CD4+ T cells from blood buffy coats. The receptors come from a human donor in good health.

This chain uses TRBV5-4 with TRBJ2-2; D is unclear. The CDR3 has 14 residues. Trimming removed 0 bases from V and 5 bases from J, with 8 bases in between. Germline lookup yields CDR1 SGHNT and CDR2 YYREEE (reference sequence). CDR3 coding DNA: TGTGCCAGCAGCTTGGTTAGTGGGACCGGGGAGCTGTTTTTT. Its protein is CASSLVSGTGELFF.

The rearrangement links TRBV28 to TRBJ2-7; tentatively, D is TRBD1 (6 bases). This CDR3 is built from 11 residues. V was cut by 7 bases and J by 3 bases, with 7 bases left in between. Germline assignment: CDR1 MDHEN and CDR2 SYDVKM. As DNA, the CDR3 is TGTGCCAGCAAGGACAGCTACGAGCAGTACTTC. The encoded protein is CASKDSYEQYF.

This clone has only one observation. One junction end does not reproduce the germline sequence, and a read error may be involved. The chain employs TRBV6-1 and TRBJ2-1, with 7 bases identical to TRBD1. Germline lookup yields CDR1 MNHNS and CDR2 SASEGT. The CDR3 has 15 residues. The CDR3 bases are TGTGCCAGCAGTGAAGATCGTGAGCGAGGGGGCTTTGGGGTCTTC. Translating gives CASSEDRERGGFGVF.

The chain recombines TRBV9 with TRBJ2-3; 7 bases line up with TRBD2. This CDR3 contains 15 residues. The germline gives CDR1 SGDLS, CDR2 YYNGEE. V was pared by 0 bases and J by 3 bases, with 4 bases of the junction left unmatched. The CDR3 coding sequence is TGTGCCAGCAGCGTAGTCTGGGGGGGTACAGATACGCAGTATTTT. This encodes CASSVVWGGTDTQYF.

This clone was detected only a few times. The chain is built from TRBV5-1 and TRBJ1-1; 7 bases map to TRBD1. This CDR3 spans 15 amino acids. Germline V gives CDR1 SGHRS, CDR2 YFSETQ. The V gene end was trimmed by 0 bases and the J gene end by 1 base; junction bases not matched to a gene: 3. CDR3 in DNA: TGCGCCAGCAGCTTGGGGGGACAGTCGAACACTGAAGCTTTCTTT. It encodes CASSLGGQSNTEAFF.

The V gene is TRBV11-2, the J gene TRBJ2-7; 7 nucleotides align to TRBD2. This CDR3 has 15 amino acids. From germline, CDR1 is SGHAT and CDR2 FQNNGV. Unmatched junction bases numbered 10, after V lost 1 base and J lost 7 bases. The CDR3 loop is CASSLVPAGSGEQYF. For the CDR3, the DNA is TGTGCCAGCAGCTTAGTTCCAGCGGGATCGGGGGAGCAGTACTTC.

This clone has a single count. The chain uses TRBV10-1 and TRBJ2-3; D gene unclear. The CDR3 consists of 12 residues. CDR1 is WNHNN, CDR2 SYGVQD, per germline (reference sequence). V lost 3 bases to trimming and J lost 4 bases, with 5 bases between them. The CDR3 sequence is CASSERADTQYF. The CDR3 DNA sequence: TGCGCCAGCAGTGAACGTGCAGATACGCAGTATTTT.

V is TRBV25-1 and J is TRBJ1-6; D is undetermined. The CDR3 runs to 12 residues. V gave up 5 bases and J gave up 10 bases, with 9 bases separating them. The germline CDR1 and CDR2 sequences are MGHDK and SYGVNS. DNA for the CDR3: TGTGCCAGCAGTCGGTACGGATCACCCCTCCACTTT. Translation gives CASSRYGSPLHF.

V is TRBV10-3 and J is TRBJ2-3; 8 bases are a match to TRBD2. This CDR3 has 14 residues. V was pared by 2 bases and J by 4 bases, with 2 bases of the junction left unmatched. Per germline, CDR1 ENHRY and CDR2 SYGVKD. As DNA, the CDR3 is TGTGCCATCAGTGAGACGGGGGGGGCAGATACGCAGTATTTT. This encodes CAISETGGADTQYF.

The chain employs TRBV9 and TRBJ1-3, with TRBD1 as a possible D gene (5 bases). V was pared by 2 bases and J by 0 bases, with 12 bases between. The length of the CDR3 is 16 residues. Germline CDR1 SGDLS, CDR2 YYNGEE. CDR3 sequence reads: CASSVLGTVSGNTIYF. In DNA form, the CDR3 reads TGTGCCAGCAGCGTCCTAGGGACGGTCTCTGGAAACACCATATATTTT. Full variable domain (outside the CDR3, taken from reference TRBV9 and TRBJ1-3): DSGVTQTPKHLITATGQRVTLRCSPRSGDLSVYWYQQSLDQGLQFLIQYYNGEERAKGNILERFSAQQFPDLHSELNLSSLELGDSALYFCASSVLGTVSGNTIYFGEGSWLTVV.

The genes are TRBV20-1 and TRBJ2-2; perhaps TRBD2 as D (5 bases). Germline V lookup: CDR1 DFQATT, CDR2 SNEGSKA (reference sequence). V was cut by 7 bases and J by 7 bases, with 10 bases left in between. This CDR3 is 11 amino acids long. The CDR3 reads CSVEGSGELFF. The CDR3 bases are TGCAGTGTAGAGGGCAGCGGGGAGCTGTTTTTT.

The rearrangement joins TRBV29-1 to TRBJ2-6; possible D gene TRBD2, 5 bases. The CDR3 contains 13 residues. Germline assignment: CDR1 SQVTM and CDR2 ANQGSEA. Trimming stripped 7 bases from V and 0 bases from J, with 7 bases between. Here the CDR3 reads CSGRSSGANVLTF. Written as DNA, the CDR3 is TGCAGCGGGAGGAGCTCTGGGGCCAACGTCCTGACTTTC.

The genes are TRBV30 and TRBJ1-4, with 7 bases fitting TRBD1. The CDR3 consists of 14 residues. The V gene's germline CDR1 is GTSNPN and CDR2 SVGIG (reference sequence). Trimming cost V 4 bases and J 4 bases; bases outside gene matches: 6. CDR3 amino acids: CAWKGTAFNEKLFF. CDR3 sequence (DNA): TGTGCCTGGAAAGGGACAGCTTTTAATGAAAAACTGTTTTTT.

This chain uses TRBV13 with TRBJ2-5, with D unclear. CDR1 and CDR2 from the germline V gene are PRHDT and FYEKMQ (reference sequence). The V gene lost 6 bases and the J gene lost 5 bases, with 13 bases spanning the gap. This CDR3 is built from 13 residues. CDR3 protein: CASSLRGRETQYF. As DNA, the CDR3 is TGTGCCAGCAGTCTACGTGGGCGGGAGACCCAGTACTTC.

This clone is a singleton in its sample. The rearrangement links TRBV10-3 to TRBJ2-5; D unclear. Trimming stripped 3 bases from V and 3 bases from J, with 8 bases between. Germline V gene sequence: CDR1 ENHRY, CDR2 SYGVKD. This CDR3 comprises 13 residues. In DNA, the CDR3 is TGTGCCATCAGTGAATCCGGCAAAGAGACCCAGTACTTC. The encoded protein is CAISESGKETQYF.

This clone was picked up one time. V gene TRBV25-1 combines with J gene TRBJ1-3; TRBD1 agrees at 8 bases. Trimming removed 3 bases from V and 2 bases from J; junction bases left unmatched: 6. The germline CDR1 and CDR2 sequences are MGHDK and SYGVNS. This CDR3 comprises 16 residues. In DNA, the CDR3 is TGTGCCAGCAGTGACCCACGACAGGGGCCTGGAAACACCATATATTTT. Protein: CASSDPRQGPGNTIYF.

The rearrangement joins TRBV5-1 to TRBJ2-6, with a possible D match to TRBD1 (6 bases). CDR3 length equals 15 residues. Trimming left V 0 bases short and J 2 bases short, with 6 bases between. CDR1 and CDR2 from the germline V gene are SGHRS and YFSETQ. CDR3: CASSLEGAGANVLTF. The CDR3 DNA is TGCGCCAGCAGCTTGGAGGGGGCTGGGGCCAACGTCCTGACTTTC.

The gene calls are TRBV5-5 and TRBJ1-2, with D perhaps TRBD1 (6 bases). V lost 9 bases and J 7 bases, leaving 22 bases between the germline ends. This CDR3 is built from 14 residues. CDR1 is SGHKS and CDR2 is YYEKEE in the germline V gene (reference sequence). DNA of the CDR3: TGTGCCACCAGTGCCGGGACAAGGGGATTTGGCTACACCTTC. Its translation is CATSAGTRGFGYTF. Looking up the rest from reference TRBV5-5 and TRBJ1-2 gives the full variable domain: DAGVTQSPTHLIKTRGQQVTLRCSPISGHKSVSWYQQVLGQGPQFIFQYYEKEERGRGNFPDRFSARQFPNYSSELNVNALLLGDSALYLCATSAGTRGFGYTFGSGTRLTVV.

There are a few counts of this clone. The chain employs TRBV28 and TRBJ2-7; D call uncertain. The V gene lost 3 bases and the J gene lost 2 bases, with 2 bases spanning the gap. CDR1 is MDHEN and CDR2 is SYDVKM in the germline V gene. The CDR3 has 11 amino acids. CDR3 protein: CASSLPYEQYF. The DNA for the CDR3 is TGTGCCAGCAGTTTGCCCTACGAGCAGTACTTC.

V is TRBV9 and J is TRBJ2-3; 9 bases match TRBD2. The CDR3 sequence is 15 residues long. V gave up 3 bases and J gave up 6 bases; unmatched junction bases: 8. Germline CDR1 SGDLS, CDR2 YYNGEE. The chain's CDR3 is CASSGGRGGRDTQYF. CDR3 coding DNA: TGTGCCAGCAGCGGAGGGCGGGGGGGCAGGGATACGCAGTATTTT.